This TCR beta chain is from a study of Ad26.COV2.S vaccination and SARS-CoV-2 variants. The wider study: Participant was drawn from the COV1001 Ad26.COV2.S trial arm.

CDR3 length: 14 residues. V lost 3 bases and J lost 3; bases outside the gene matches: 7. Per the germline V gene, CDR1 is DFQATT and CDR2 is SNEGSKA (reference sequence). The table came from immunoSEQ multiplex PCR; TCRdb's copy has only in-frame clones and leaves some out. This table has 350,000 to 550,000 clones, 89% appearing once. Treatment indicated: around 19 received Ad26.COV2.S at low or high dose, single or two shots; 5 received placebo; per-sample allocation not given. Samples came from day 63 after the first vaccine or placebo injection. The individual, an adult aged 18-55 years, was a donor in Boston. This vaccine is an Ad26 vector that expresses the Wuhan-strain SARS-CoV-2 spike.

The TCR was taken from a person between 18 and 59 years old who received the Ad26.COV2.S COVID-19 vaccine or a placebo. This material consisted of peripheral blood, taken in a trial of Ad26.COV2.S vaccine versus placebo. J is TRBJ2-7 and V is TRBV20-1; 8 nucleotides match TRBD2. As DNA, the CDR3 is TGCAGTGCTAGTCGCGGGGGGTGGAACTACGAGCAGTACTTC. Translated, it gives CSASRGGWNYEQYF.